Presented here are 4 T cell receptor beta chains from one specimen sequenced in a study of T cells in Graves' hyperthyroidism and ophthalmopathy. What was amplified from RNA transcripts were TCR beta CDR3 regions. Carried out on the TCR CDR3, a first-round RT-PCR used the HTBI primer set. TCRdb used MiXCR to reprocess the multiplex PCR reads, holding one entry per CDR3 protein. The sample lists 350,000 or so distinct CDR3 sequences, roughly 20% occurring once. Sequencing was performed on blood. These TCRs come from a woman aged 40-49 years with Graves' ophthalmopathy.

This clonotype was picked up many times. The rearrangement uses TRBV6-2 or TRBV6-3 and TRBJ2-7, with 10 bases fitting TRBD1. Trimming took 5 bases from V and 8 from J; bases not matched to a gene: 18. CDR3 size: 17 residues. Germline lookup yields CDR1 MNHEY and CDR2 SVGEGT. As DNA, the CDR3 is TGTGCCAGCAGTGCCGAAATCGACAGGGGGCGCAATAGGAAGCAGTACTTC. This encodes CASSAEIDRGRNRKQYF.

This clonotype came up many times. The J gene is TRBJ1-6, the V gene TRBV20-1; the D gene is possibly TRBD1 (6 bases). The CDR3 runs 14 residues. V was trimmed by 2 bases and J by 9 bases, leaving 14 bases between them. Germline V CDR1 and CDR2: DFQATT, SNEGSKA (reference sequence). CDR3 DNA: TGCAGTGCTAGACGAACAGGGATCAGTTCACCCCTCCACTTT. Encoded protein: CSARRTGISSPLHF.

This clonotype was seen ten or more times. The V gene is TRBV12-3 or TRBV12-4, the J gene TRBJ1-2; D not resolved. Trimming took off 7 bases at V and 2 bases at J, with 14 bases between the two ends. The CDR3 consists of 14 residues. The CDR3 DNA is TGTGCCAGCAATCCGTTTGGGGAGAACTATGGCTACACCTTC. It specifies CASNPFGENYGYTF.

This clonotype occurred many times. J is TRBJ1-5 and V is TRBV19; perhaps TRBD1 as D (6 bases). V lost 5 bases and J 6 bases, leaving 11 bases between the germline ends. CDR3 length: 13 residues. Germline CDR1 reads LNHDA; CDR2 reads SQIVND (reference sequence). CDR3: CASSGGLAQPQHF. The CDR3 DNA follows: TGTGCCAGTAGTGGGGGGCTAGCTCAGCCCCAGCATTTT.